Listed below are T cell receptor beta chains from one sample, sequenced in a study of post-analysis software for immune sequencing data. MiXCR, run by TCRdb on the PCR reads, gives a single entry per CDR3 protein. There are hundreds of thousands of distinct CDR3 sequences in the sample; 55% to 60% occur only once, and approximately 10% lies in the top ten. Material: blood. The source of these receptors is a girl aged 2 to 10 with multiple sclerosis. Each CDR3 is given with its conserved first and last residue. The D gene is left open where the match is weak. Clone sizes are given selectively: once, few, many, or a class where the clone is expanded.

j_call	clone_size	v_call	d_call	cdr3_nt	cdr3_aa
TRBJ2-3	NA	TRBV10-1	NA	TGCGCCAGCAGTGAGTCGACTTCCTCAGATACGCAGTATTTT	CASSESTSSDTQYF
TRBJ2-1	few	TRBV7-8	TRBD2	TGTGCCAGCAGCTTAGGGCTAGCGGTGGGGAATGAGCAGTTCTTC	CASSLGLAVGNEQFF
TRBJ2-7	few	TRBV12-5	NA	TGTGCTAGTGGTTTGACTCACGAGCAGTACTTC	CASGLTHEQYF
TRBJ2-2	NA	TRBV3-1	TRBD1	TGTGCCAGCAGCCAAGATGGGACAGGGGCCGGGGAGCTGTTTTTT	CASSQDGTGAGELFF
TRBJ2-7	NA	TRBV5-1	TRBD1	TGCGCCAGTAGCTTGGGGACAGGTGGGAACGAGCAGTACTTC	CASSLGTGGNEQYF
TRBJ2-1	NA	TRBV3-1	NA	TGTGCCAGCAGCTCTGGGGGTCCCGAATACTACAATGAGCAGTTCTTC	CASSSGGPEYYNEQFF
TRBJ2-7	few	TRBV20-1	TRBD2	TGCAGTGCTAGAGGGACCGGGACTAGCGGGTCCTACGAGCAGTACTTC	CSARGTGTSGSYEQYF
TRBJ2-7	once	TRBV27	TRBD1	TGTGCCAGCAGTTATCAGGGGGCGGACGAGCAGTACTTC	CASSYQGADEQYF
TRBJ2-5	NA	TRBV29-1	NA	TGCAGCGCGGAACGGACGTTCCGGGAGACCCAGTACTTC	CSAERTFRETQYF
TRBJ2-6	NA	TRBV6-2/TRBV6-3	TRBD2	TGTGCCAGCAGTTACGTCGTCGGGGGAGGGGAACCTGGGGCCAACGTCCTGACTTTC	CASSYVVGGGEPGANVLTF
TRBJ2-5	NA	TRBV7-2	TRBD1	TGTGCCAGCAGCTATAGGACAGGGGGTGGTGAAGAGACCCAGTACTTC	CASSYRTGGGEETQYF
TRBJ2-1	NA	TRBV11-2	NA	TGTGCCAGCAGCTTGGCCGACTTGTACAATGAGCAGTTCTTC	CASSLADLYNEQFF
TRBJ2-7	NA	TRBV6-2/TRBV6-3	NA	TGTGCCAGCAGGCGGCCAGTTGTAGAGCACGAGCAGTACTTC	CASRRPVVEHEQYF
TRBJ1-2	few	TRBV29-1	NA	TGCAGCAACGCCCGGGGACGGCCCGACGTGGGCTACACCTTC	CSNARGRPDVGYTF
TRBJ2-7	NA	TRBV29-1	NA	TGCAGCGTTGTACGAGGTTACGAGCAGTACTTC	CSVVRGYEQYF
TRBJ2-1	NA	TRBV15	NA	TGTGCCACCAGGGCATCCGACTACAATGAGCAGTTCTTC	CATRASDYNEQFF
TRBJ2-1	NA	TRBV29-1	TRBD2	TGCAGCGCACGGCGGGAGGACCCGAATGGGTTCTTC	CSARREDPNGFF
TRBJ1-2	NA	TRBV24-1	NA	TGTGCCACCAGTGATCCCGGGCATCACTATGGCTACACCTTC	CATSDPGHHYGYTF
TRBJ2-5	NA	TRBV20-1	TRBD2	TGCAGTGCTAGAAACCCACAATATGAGACTAGCGGGGACCAAGAGACCCAGTACTTC	CSARNPQYETSGDQETQYF
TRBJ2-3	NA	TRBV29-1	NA	TGCAGCGGACGCCACCGTGCTAGCACAGATACGCAGTATTTT	CSGRHRASTDTQYF
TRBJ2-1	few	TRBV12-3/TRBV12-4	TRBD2	TGTACCAGCAGTTTAGAAGCGGGGATTTACAATGAGCAGTTCTTC	CTSSLEAGIYNEQFF
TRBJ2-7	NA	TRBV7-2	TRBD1	TGTGCCAGCAGCTTAGGGGGGACAGAGCGGCAGTACTTC	CASSLGGTERQYF
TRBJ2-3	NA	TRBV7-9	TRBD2	TGTGCCAGCAGCTTCGGGACTAGCGGGACCACAGATACGCAGTATTTT	CASSFGTSGTTDTQYF
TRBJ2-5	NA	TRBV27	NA	TGTGCCAGCAGTTTTTTCGGGGCGGGAGAGACCCAGTACTTC	CASSFFGAGETQYF
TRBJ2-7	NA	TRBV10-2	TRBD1	TGCGCCAGCTCCGGACAGGGAGTACGCTACGAGCAGTACTTC	CASSGQGVRYEQYF
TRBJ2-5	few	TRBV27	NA	TGTGCCAGCAGTTTAGGGCGGCCTCAGGAGACCCAGTACTTC	CASSLGRPQETQYF
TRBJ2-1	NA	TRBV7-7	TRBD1	TGTGCCAGCAGCTCCCTACCACCGACAGGGGCAACCTACAATGAGCAGTTCTTC	CASSSLPPTGATYNEQFF
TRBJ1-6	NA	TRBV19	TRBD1	TGTGCCAGTCGACAGGGTCGGGGGTATAATTCGCCCCTCCACTTT	CASRQGRGYNSPLHF
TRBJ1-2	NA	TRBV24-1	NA	TGTGCCACCAGTGATCCGAGATACCGACGCGGCTACACCTTC	CATSDPRYRRGYTF
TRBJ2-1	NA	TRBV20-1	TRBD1	TGCAGTGCCGGGACAGATTCCTACAATGAGCAGTTCTTC	CSAGTDSYNEQFF
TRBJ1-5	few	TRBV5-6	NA	TGTGCCAGCAGCTTGGCTGGAGACTGGCCCCAGCATTTT	CASSLAGDWPQHF
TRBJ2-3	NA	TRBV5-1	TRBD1	TGCGCCAGCAGCCCTACAGGGGGCGTAGCCGATACGCAGTATTTT	CASSPTGGVADTQYF
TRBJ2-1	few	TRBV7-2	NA	TGTGCCAGCAGCTTAGGTCCTCCTAAGGCCTCCAGTGAGCAGTTCTTC	CASSLGPPKASSEQFF
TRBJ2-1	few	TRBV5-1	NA	TGCGCCAGCAGCTTGGACCGCACTCGGTTACATGAGCAGTTCTTC	CASSLDRTRLHEQFF
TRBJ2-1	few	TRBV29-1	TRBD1	TGCAGCGTCCACGGGACAGCAGAAGAAACCCAGTTCTTC	CSVHGTAEETQFF
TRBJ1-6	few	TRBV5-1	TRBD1	TGCGCCAGCAGCGGAACGACAGGGGGAGGCTCACCCCTCCACTTT	CASSGTTGGGSPLHF
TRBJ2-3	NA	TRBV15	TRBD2	TGTGCCACCAGCAGAGTTCCAGCGGGGGTCACAGATACGCAGTATTTT	CATSRVPAGVTDTQYF
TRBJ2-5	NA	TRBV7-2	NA	TGTGCCAGCAGCTTAGGGTGGCGCACCGGGAGAGTCGGGACCCAGTACTTC	CASSLGWRTGRVGTQYF
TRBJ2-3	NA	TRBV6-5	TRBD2	TGTGCCAGCAGTTATAAAGTACCGGGACTAGCGAACCCAGATACGCAGTATTTT	CASSYKVPGLANPDTQYF
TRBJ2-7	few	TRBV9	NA	TGTGCCAGCAGCCCCGCGGGGCGAAGTTACGAGCAGTACTTC	CASSPAGRSYEQYF
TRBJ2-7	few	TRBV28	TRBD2	TGTGCCAGCACCTCGCAGCGGGACTCCTACGAGCAGTACTTC	CASTSQRDSYEQYF
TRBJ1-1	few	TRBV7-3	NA	TGTGCCAGCAGCTTAAGCCGGGGGGCGGGAGCTTTCTTT	CASSLSRGAGAFF
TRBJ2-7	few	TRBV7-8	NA	TGTGCCAGCAGCTCCCGGATCTACGAGCAGTACTTC	CASSSRIYEQYF
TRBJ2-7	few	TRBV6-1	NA	TGTGCCAGCATGACCGGGACCGCAATCTCCTACGAGCAGTACTTC	CASMTGTAISYEQYF
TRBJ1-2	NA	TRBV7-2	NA	TGTGCCAGCAGCTTAGCAACCAGCGGGACCCTAGCCTTAGTCTATGGCTACACCTTC	CASSLATSGTLALVYGYTF
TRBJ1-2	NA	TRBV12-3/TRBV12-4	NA	TGTGCCAGCAGTTTCGGGACGTGGGATGGCTACACCTTC	CASSFGTWDGYTF
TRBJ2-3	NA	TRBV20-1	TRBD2	TGCAGTGCTGGAGGCCGGACTAGCGGCTACACAGATACGCAGTATTTT	CSAGGRTSGYTDTQYF
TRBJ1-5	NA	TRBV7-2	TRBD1	TGTGCCAGCAGCTACTCGGCCGCGACAGGGGTACAGCCCCAGCATTTT	CASSYSAATGVQPQHF
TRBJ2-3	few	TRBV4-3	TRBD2	TGCGCCAGCAGCCAAGATCCGAGCGGGGGGGTTTTATCAGATACGCAGTATTTT	CASSQDPSGGVLSDTQYF
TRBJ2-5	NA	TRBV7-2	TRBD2	TGTGCCAGCAGCCCACAGGGGACTAGCGGTGGAGAGACCCAGTACTTC	CASSPQGTSGGETQYF